This TCR beta chain originates from a study of T cell responses to AZD1222 COVID-19 vaccine. The data were produced by immunoSEQ multiplex PCR, yet TCRdb's version contains in-frame clones alone and is incomplete. This sample has 100,000 to 120,000 clones, with roughly four fifths found just once. This CDR3 region has 15 residues. Germline V gene sequence: CDR1 MNHEY, CDR2 SVGAGI. V was clipped by 7 bases and J by 5 bases, with 20 bases between them. The V call is TRBV6-5, the J call TRBJ1-2; D unclear. Sequenced material: peripheral blood, taken on day 0 of AZD1222 vaccination. This TCR was sampled from an adult in good health. The CDR3 nucleotides read TGTGCCAGCACCAAAAGGGATGAGACGGCATATGGCTACACCTTC. This gives the protein CASTKRDETAYGYTF.